Below, 30 T cell receptor beta chains from the same sample are listed, as sequenced in a study of T-cell reconstitution after alpha-beta-depleted transplantation in children. It was with unique molecular identifiers that the TCRbeta library was prepared. TCRdb re-called the PCR reads with MiXCR, one entry per CDR3 protein. There are hundreds of thousands of distinct CDR3 sequences in the sample; 13% occur only once, and roughly 2.3% lies in the top ten. The sample consisted of PBMCs, mostly from graft donor cells, taken 360 days after TCRalphabeta/CD19-depleted stem cell transplant. The receptors originated from a male patient younger than 18 who had a stem cell transplant for acute myeloid leukemia, so the T cells may come from the graft donor.

The rearrangement joins TRBV5-5 to TRBJ2-1, with TRBD1 identical over 8 bases. Germline V gives CDR1 SGHKS, CDR2 YYEKEE (reference sequence). V lost 2 bases to trimming and J lost 0 bases; unmatched junction nucleotides: 7. This CDR3 has 17 amino acids. CDR3 amino acids: CASSFWTGIISYNEQFF. CDR3 nucleotide sequence: TGTGCCAGCAGCTTCTGGACAGGGATAATCTCCTACAATGAGCAGTTCTTC.

Only a few counts were recorded for this clonotype. V and J are TRBV29-1 and TRBJ2-1; D gene ambiguous. The CDR3 is made up of 14 amino acids. Trimming shortened V by 4 bases and J by 0 bases, and 10 bases separated the two germline ends. Per germline, CDR1 SQVTM and CDR2 ANQGSEA. The CDR3 DNA reads as TGCAGCGTTGGGTTCCGGCTCTCCTACAATGAGCAGTTCTTC. This translates into CSVGFRLSYNEQFF.

The table lists this clonotype with many counts. The rearrangement links TRBV5-1 to TRBJ1-1; no definite D call. This CDR3 has 13 residues. Germline CDR1 is SGHRS and CDR2 is YFSETQ. V was shortened by 2 bases and J by 2 bases, with 7 bases between the two germline ends. The CDR3 loop reads CASSFFGNTEAFF. The CDR3 DNA reads as TGCGCCAGCAGCTTCTTCGGAAACACTGAAGCTTTCTTT.

This clonotype showed up just a few times. The V gene is TRBV4-2, the J gene TRBJ2-2; TRBD2 aligns across 12 bases. The length of the CDR3 is 16 residues. Trimming cost V 4 bases and J 0 bases; bases outside gene matches: 0. CDR1 LGHNA and CDR2 YNFKEQ come from the germline V gene. The CDR3 here is CASSPSGRANTGELFF. The CDR3 nucleotides are TGTGCCAGCAGCCCTAGCGGGAGGGCGAACACCGGGGAGCTGTTTTTT.

This chain links TRBV4-1 with TRBJ2-7, with a weak D call TRBD2 (6 bases). Trimming took 1 base from V and 3 from J, leaving 7 bases between them. Germline CDR1 is MGHRA and CDR2 is YSYEKL. CDR3 length: 13 residues. The DNA for the CDR3 is TGCGCCAGCAGCCAAGGGACTATCTACGAGCAGTACTTC. This translates into CASSQGTIYEQYF.

There are many counts of this clonotype. The V gene is TRBV4-3, the J gene TRBJ2-7; D not resolved. This CDR3 spans 16 amino acids. The V gene's germline CDR1 is LGHNA and CDR2 YSLEER. V lost 0 bases to trimming and J lost 1 base, with 13 bases between them. For the CDR3, the DNA is TGCGCCAGCAGCCAAGATCATAGAACAGAGTCCTACGAGCAGTACTTC. Its translation is CASSQDHRTESYEQYF.

The table lists this clonotype with a few counts. The genes are TRBV7-3 and TRBJ2-5; TRBD1 matches at 11 bases. The CDR3 runs to 16 residues. The germline gives CDR1 SGHTA, CDR2 FQGTGA. J was trimmed by 1 base and V by 4 bases; bases with no gene match: 5. The CDR3, as DNA: TGTGCCAGCAGCTCCGGGACAGGGGGGAGCCAAGAGACCCAGTACTTC. It yields the protein CASSSGTGGSQETQYF.

This chain links TRBV29-1 with TRBJ2-6; unclear D gene. The CDR3 spans 15 residues. Germline-derived CDR1 and CDR2 are SQVTM and ANQGSEA. V dropped 6 bases and J dropped 0 bases, with 12 bases sitting between them. In DNA form, the CDR3 reads TGCAGCGTCTATCTTGGGTCCTCTGGGGCCAACGTCCTGACTTTC. Encoded protein: CSVYLGSSGANVLTF. Combining the CDR3 with reference TRBV29-1 and TRBJ2-6 gives the whole variable domain SAVISQKPSRDICQRGTSLTIQCQVDSQVTMMFWYRQQPGQSLTLIATANQGSEATYESGFVIDKFPISRPNLTFSTLTVSNMSPEDSSIYLCSVYLGSSGANVLTFGAGSRLTVL.

This sequence joins TRBV24-1 and TRBJ2-1; weak D call: TRBD1 (5 bases). V lost 4 bases to trimming and J lost 2 bases, with 11 bases between them. CDR1 is KGHDR and CDR2 is SFDVKD in the germline V gene. The CDR3 extends over 15 amino acids. The CDR3 here is CATSETGPTYNEQFF. CDR3 nucleotides: TGTGCCACCAGTGAAACAGGACCGACCTACAATGAGCAGTTCTTC.

This chain uses TRBV4-3 with TRBJ1-5; 12 bases align to TRBD1. The CDR3 spans 14 residues. With V trimmed by 4 bases and J by 5 bases, 0 bases remained unmatched. Germline V CDR1 and CDR2: LGHNA, YSLEER. In DNA, the CDR3 is TGCGCCAGCAGCCGGGACAGGGGGCATCAGCCCCAGCATTTT. This codes for CASSRDRGHQPQHF.

This clonotype was seen a handful of times. The chain uses TRBV4-3 and TRBJ1-1; 7 bases are a match to TRBD1. V lost 3 bases, J lost 4 bases, and 8 bases stayed unmatched. The CDR3 is made up of 15 amino acids. CDR1 and CDR2 from the germline V gene are LGHNA and YSLEER. In nucleotides, the CDR3 is TGCGCCAGCAGCCAGGACAAATCAGGGGGCACTGAAGCTTTCTTT. Amino acid sequence: CASSQDKSGGTEAFF.

This clonotype came up many times. The V gene is TRBV7-2, the J gene TRBJ1-1, with a weak D call TRBD1 (5 bases). The CDR3 sequence is 15 residues long. V was trimmed by 1 base and J by 7 bases, leaving 16 bases between them. CDR1 and CDR2 from the germline V gene are SGHTA and FQGNSA. CDR3 coding DNA: TGTGCCAGCAGCTTAGTTCCGGCAGGGATCGGTGAAGCTTTCTTT. It specifies CASSLVPAGIGEAFF.

This chain joins TRBV20-1 and TRBJ2-7; D possibly corresponds to TRBD2 (7 bases). V gave up 3 bases and J gave up 2 bases, with 20 bases separating them. The CDR3 length is 16 residues. From germline, CDR1 is DFQATT and CDR2 SNEGSKA (reference sequence). As DNA, the CDR3 is TGCAGTGCTAGGGGGTTGGGGGGCGGGGGCCCCTACGAGCAGTACTTC. It is translated as CSARGLGGGGPYEQYF.

In its sample, this clonotype was seen a few times. V usage is TRBV7-8 and J usage is TRBJ2-7; TRBD2 matches at 10 bases. Per germline, CDR1 SGHVS and CDR2 FQNEAQ. The CDR3 covers 16 residues. After removal of 1 base from V and 0 bases from J, the junction contained 3 bases not matched to a gene. CDR3 in DNA: TGTGCCAGCAGCTTAGAGGGGACTAGCGCCTCCTACGAGCAGTACTTC. It translates to CASSLEGTSASYEQYF.

The sample holds many counts of this clonotype. This CDR3 is CSGWDNEKLFF. The CDR3 nucleotides are TGCAGCGGATGGGATAATGAAAAACTGTTTTTT. V and J are TRBV29-1 and TRBJ1-4, with no clear D. The CDR3 is 11 residues long. V lost 7 bases to trimming and J lost 4 bases, with 7 bases between them. CDR1 and CDR2 (germline): SQVTM, ANQGSEA.

V and J are TRBV6-1 and TRBJ2-1; possibly TRBD1 for D (6 bases). Trimming removed 6 bases from V and 7 bases from J, with 13 bases in between. Per germline, CDR1 MNHNS and CDR2 SASEGT. The CDR3 extends over 13 amino acids. Here the CDR3 DNA reads TGTGCCAGCAGCCATAGAGGGGGAAATGAGCAGTTCTTC. Translating it yields CASSHRGGNEQFF.

The V gene is TRBV29-1, the J gene TRBJ2-4; the D is unclear. The CDR3 loop spans 13 amino acids. With 4 bases removed from V and 0 bases from J, the gap between germline ends came to 7 bases. Germline CDR1 SQVTM, CDR2 ANQGSEA. For the CDR3, the DNA is TGCAGCGTTGTAAGGATAGCCAAAAACATTCAGTACTTC. Protein sequence: CSVVRIAKNIQYF.

This clonotype has more than one count but fewer than ten. J is TRBJ2-7 and V is TRBV9, with TRBD2 matching 9 bases. Per germline, CDR1 SGDLS and CDR2 YYNGEE. Germline trimming cut 0 bases from V and 4 bases from J; bases unmatched to any gene: 11. The CDR3 runs 17 residues. In DNA form, the CDR3 reads TGTGCCAGCAGCGTAGAGTCCCACGGGCTAGCGGGGTACGAGCAGTACTTC. It is translated as CASSVESHGLAGYEQYF.

At least ten counts were recorded for this clonotype. The chain combines TRBV29-1 with TRBJ2-7; 9 nucleotides align to TRBD1. After removal of 6 bases from V and 7 bases from J, the junction contained 16 bases not matched to a gene. The germline V gene has CDR1 SQVTM and CDR2 ANQGSEA. The CDR3 runs to 15 residues. The chain's CDR3 is CSVDTTGTGQGEQYF. In DNA, the CDR3 is TGCAGCGTCGATACGACCGGGACAGGGCAGGGGGAGCAGTACTTC.

CDR3 nucleotides: TGTGCCAGCAGCTTAGTCTCACAGATAAACACCGGGGAGCTGTTTTTT. Translation: CASSLVSQINTGELFF. The rearrangement links TRBV7-6 to TRBJ2-2; D is uncertain. Trimming stripped 1 base from V and 2 bases from J, with 11 bases between. This CDR3 is 16 amino acids long. CDR1 is SGHVS and CDR2 is FNYEAQ in the germline V gene.

This clonotype was detected many times. CDR3 in amino acids: CASSYSPSGIAKNIQYF. The CDR3 DNA reads as TGTGCCAGCAGTTACTCCCCTAGCGGCATAGCCAAAAACATTCAGTACTTC. V is TRBV6-5 and J is TRBJ2-4; TRBD2 agrees at 7 bases. From germline, CDR1 is MNHEY and CDR2 SVGAGI. The junction had 5 bases not matched to a gene; V was cut back by 0 bases and J by 0 bases. The CDR3 consists of 17 residues.

This clonotype was counted many times. The gene calls are TRBV12-3 or TRBV12-4 and TRBJ2-7; D unresolved. Trimming left V 5 bases short and J 2 bases short, with 7 bases between. CDR3 size: 12 residues. DNA for the CDR3: TGTGCCAGCAGTCCCGGACCCTACGAGCAGTACTTC. Translating it yields CASSPGPYEQYF.

The chain uses TRBV20-1 and TRBJ2-3; 7 positions match TRBD1. Trimming at V came to 1 base and at J to 3 bases, leaving 4 bases not matched to a gene. Germline-derived CDR1 and CDR2 are DFQATT and SNEGSKA (reference sequence). The CDR3 covers 14 residues. This CDR3 is CSARADRVTDTQYF. DNA for the CDR3: TGCAGTGCTAGAGCAGACAGGGTAACAGATACGCAGTATTTT.

This clonotype was detected a few times. The chain links TRBV5-4 to TRBJ2-1; 15 nucleotides align to TRBD2. Germline V gene lookup returns CDR1 SGHNT and CDR2 YYREEE (reference sequence). V gave up 1 base and J gave up 3 bases; unmatched junction bases: 17. The CDR3 loop spans 22 amino acids. CDR3 DNA sequence: TGTGCCAGCAGCTTGTCTCCCTGGGACAGGGGGACTAGCGGGAGGTTCTACAATGAGCAGTTCTTC. Translated: CASSLSPWDRGTSGRFYNEQFF.

This sequence joins TRBV19 and TRBJ2-7; D not certain. Looked up from germline, CDR1 is LNHDA and CDR2 is SQIVND (reference sequence). The CDR3 runs 14 residues. V lost 3 bases and J lost 2, with 11 bases in between. CDR3 sequence (DNA): TGTGCCAGTAGTATTGGAACGTATACCTACGAGCAGTACTTC. The encoded protein is CASSIGTYTYEQYF.

CDR3 region: CASSLVGGSTMRYTF. CDR3 DNA: TGTGCCAGCAGTTTAGTAGGCGGTTCTACTATGCGCTACACCTTC. This chain uses TRBV12-3 or TRBV12-4 with TRBJ1-2; no reliable D call. V was trimmed by 1 base and J by 9 bases, leaving 18 bases between them. This CDR3 has 15 amino acids.

V gene TRBV24-1 combines with J gene TRBJ2-7; TRBD2 matches at 9 bases. V lost 4 bases and J lost 4; bases outside the gene matches: 7. CDR3 length: 15 amino acids. Germline assignment: CDR1 KGHDR and CDR2 SFDVKD. As DNA, the CDR3 is TGTGCCACCAGTGACCGAATAGCGGGGGAGTACGAGCAGTACTTC. Translating it yields CATSDRIAGEYEQYF.

The chain couples TRBV28 to TRBJ2-2, with D tentatively TRBD1 (6 bases). This CDR3 region has 15 residues. Germline assignment: CDR1 MDHEN and CDR2 SYDVKM. Between the trimmed V and J ends, which lost 7 bases and 1 base, there was a span of 13 bases. The CDR3 DNA is TGTGCCAGCAAGGGCCTGACAGGGAACACCGGGGAGCTGTTTTTT. This gives the protein CASKGLTGNTGELFF.

In its sample, this clonotype was seen a few times. The chain employs TRBV29-1 and TRBJ2-7; 10 bases are shared with TRBD2. The CDR3 length is 14 residues. Germline loops: CDR1 SQVTM, CDR2 ANQGSEA. Trimming cost V 3 bases and J 1 base; bases outside gene matches: 3. The CDR3: CSVESSGSSYEQYF. For the CDR3, the DNA is TGCAGCGTTGAGTCTAGCGGGAGTTCCTACGAGCAGTACTTC.

V and J are TRBV7-2 and TRBJ2-7; 13 bases line up with TRBD2. The germline V gene encodes CDR1 SGHTA and CDR2 FQGNSA. Trimming removed 5 bases from V and 7 bases from J; junction bases left unmatched: 5. This CDR3 has 14 amino acids. For the CDR3, the DNA is TGTGCCAGCAGCCGAGGACTAGCGGGAGTGGAGCAGTACTTC. Amino acids: CASSRGLAGVEQYF.